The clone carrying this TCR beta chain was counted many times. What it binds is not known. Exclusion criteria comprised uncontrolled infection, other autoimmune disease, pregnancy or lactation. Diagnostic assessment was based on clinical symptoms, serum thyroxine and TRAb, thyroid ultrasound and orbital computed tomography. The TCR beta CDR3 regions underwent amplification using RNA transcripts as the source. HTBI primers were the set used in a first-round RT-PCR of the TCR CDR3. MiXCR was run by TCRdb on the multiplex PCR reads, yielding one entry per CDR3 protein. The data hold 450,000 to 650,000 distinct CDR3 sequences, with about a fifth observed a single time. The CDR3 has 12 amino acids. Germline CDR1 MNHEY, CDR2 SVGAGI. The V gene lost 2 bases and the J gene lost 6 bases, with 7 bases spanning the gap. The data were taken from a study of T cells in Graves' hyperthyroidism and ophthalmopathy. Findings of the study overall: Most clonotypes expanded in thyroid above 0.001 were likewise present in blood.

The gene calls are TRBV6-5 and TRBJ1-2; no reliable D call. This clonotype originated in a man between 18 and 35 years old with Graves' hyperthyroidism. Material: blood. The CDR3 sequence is CASSYDGDGYTF. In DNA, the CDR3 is TGTGCCAGCAGTTACGACGGCGATGGCTACACCTTC.